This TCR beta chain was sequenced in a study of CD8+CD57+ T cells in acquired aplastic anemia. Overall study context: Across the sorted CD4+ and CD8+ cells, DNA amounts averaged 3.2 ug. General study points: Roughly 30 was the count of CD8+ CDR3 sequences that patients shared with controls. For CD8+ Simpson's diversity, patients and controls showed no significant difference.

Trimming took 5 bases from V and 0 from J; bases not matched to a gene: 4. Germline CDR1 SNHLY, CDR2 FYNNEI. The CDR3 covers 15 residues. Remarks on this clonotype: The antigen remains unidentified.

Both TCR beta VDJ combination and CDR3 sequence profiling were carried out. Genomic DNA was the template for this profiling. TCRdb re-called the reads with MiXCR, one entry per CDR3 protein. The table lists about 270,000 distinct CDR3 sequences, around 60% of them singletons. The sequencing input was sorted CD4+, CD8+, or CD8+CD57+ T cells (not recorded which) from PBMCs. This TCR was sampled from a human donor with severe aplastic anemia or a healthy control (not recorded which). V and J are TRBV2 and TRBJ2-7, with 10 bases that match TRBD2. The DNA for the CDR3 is TGTGCCAGCAGTAGTAGCGGGGGGTCCTCCTACGAGCAGTACTTC. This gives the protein CASSSSGGSSYEQYF.